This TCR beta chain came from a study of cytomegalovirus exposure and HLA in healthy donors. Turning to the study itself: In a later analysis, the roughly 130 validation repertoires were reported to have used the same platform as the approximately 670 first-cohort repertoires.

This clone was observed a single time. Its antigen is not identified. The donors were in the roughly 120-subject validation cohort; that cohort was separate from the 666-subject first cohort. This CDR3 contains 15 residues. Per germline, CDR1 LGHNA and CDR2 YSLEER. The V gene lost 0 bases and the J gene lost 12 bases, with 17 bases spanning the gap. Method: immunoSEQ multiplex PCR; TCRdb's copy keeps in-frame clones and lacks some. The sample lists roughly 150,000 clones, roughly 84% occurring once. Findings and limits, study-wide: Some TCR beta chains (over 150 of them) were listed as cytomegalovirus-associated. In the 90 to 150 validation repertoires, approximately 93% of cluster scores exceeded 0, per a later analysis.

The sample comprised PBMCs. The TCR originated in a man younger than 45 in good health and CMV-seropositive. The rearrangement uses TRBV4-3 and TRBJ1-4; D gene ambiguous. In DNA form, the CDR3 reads TGCGCCAGCAGCCAAGATTCCGTTAGGGCCGGGGAACTGTTTTTT. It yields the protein CASSQDSVRAGELFF.